This T cell receptor (beta chain) was recorded in a study of cytomegalovirus exposure and HLA in healthy donors. This CDR3 has 16 residues. Trimming took 4 bases from V and 2 from J, leaving 17 bases between them. Germline V lookup: CDR1 SGDLS, CDR2 YYNGEE. The PCR used 60 Vbeta and 13 Jbeta primers. Produced via immunoSEQ multiplex PCR; TCRdb's table is partial and in-frame only. The sample contains about 180,000 clones, around four fifths of which appear only once. The rearrangement links TRBV9 to TRBJ2-3, with D possibly being TRBD1 (6 bases). Input material: PBMCs. The sequence was collected from a man aged 18 to 29 in good health and CMV-seronegative. DNA for the CDR3: TGTGCCAGCAGCAGGAGCAACTGGGGGCTCACAGATACGCAGTATTTT. Amino acids: CASSRSNWGLTDTQYF.